Listed here are 16 T cell receptor beta chains from one sample, sequenced in a study of CD8 T cells in ankylosing spondylitis. TCRdb re-called the 5' RACE reads with MiXCR, one entry per CDR3 protein. The repertoire consists of tens of thousands of distinct CDR3 sequences, with less than 6% occurring once and the leading ten covering 2.2%. Sequencing was done on a sample of blood, either unsorted or a sorted T cell fraction (not recorded which). The receptors originated from a male donor with ankylosing spondylitis or in good health (not recorded which).

The table lists this clonotype with many counts. The chain recombines TRBV5-1 with TRBJ2-5; D remains ambiguous. Per germline, CDR1 SGHRS and CDR2 YFSETQ. The ends were cut back, 4 bases at V and 5 bases at J, with 15 bases in the middle. The CDR3 length is 14 residues. The CDR3 is CASSPNSVVETQYF. In DNA form, the CDR3 reads TGCGCCAGCAGCCCCAATTCTGTCGTCGAGACCCAGTACTTC.

Ten or more counts support this clonotype. V usage is TRBV28 and J usage is TRBJ2-2; D might be TRBD2 (5 bases). CDR1 MDHEN and CDR2 SYDVKM come from the germline V gene. The CDR3 spans 15 residues. Trimming took off 1 base at V and 1 base at J, with 7 bases between the two ends. The CDR3 nucleotides read TGTGCCAGCAGTTTATACCGGGGGAACACCGGGGAGCTGTTTTTT. Residues: CASSLYRGNTGELFF.

This clonotype was seen ten or more times. The rearrangement joins TRBV6-1 to TRBJ2-7, with 7 nucleotides matching TRBD2. This CDR3 has 15 residues. V shed 4 bases and J 3 bases; nucleotides not matched to a gene: 9. Germline V gene data show CDR1 as MNHNS and CDR2 as SASEGT. This CDR3 reads CASSGGGGWNYEQYF. The CDR3 region has the DNA TGTGCCAGCAGTGGGGGGGGAGGTTGGAACTACGAGCAGTACTTC.

This clonotype was seen ten or more times. The chain couples TRBV20-1 to TRBJ2-1, with 8 bases identical to TRBD2. J lost 4 bases, V lost 3 bases, and 11 bases had no gene match. The CDR3 has 16 residues. Germline assignment: CDR1 DFQATT and CDR2 SNEGSKA (reference sequence). The CDR3 bases are TGCAGTGCTAGCGCGGGAGCGGGGGAGCCGTACAATGAGCAGTTCTTC. It codes for CSASAGAGEPYNEQFF.

Many counts were recorded for this clonotype. CDR3 protein: CASSPIVAAGGHNEQFF. The CDR3 DNA reads TGTGCCAGCAGCCCCATCGTGGCAGCGGGGGGACACAATGAGCAGTTCTTC. The rearrangement uses TRBV6-2 or TRBV6-3 and TRBJ2-1; 9 nucleotides align to TRBD2. V gave up 6 bases and J gave up 5 bases; unmatched junction bases: 14. Looked up from germline, CDR1 is MNHEY and CDR2 is SVGEGT. The CDR3 consists of 17 residues.

This clonotype was detected ten times or more. The rearrangement joins TRBV20-1 to TRBJ2-1; 8 bases align to TRBD2. The V segment lost 1 base and the J segment 2 bases; nucleotides outside the gene matches: 4. This CDR3 has 15 residues. Germline V CDR1 and CDR2: DFQATT, SNEGSKA (reference sequence). The CDR3 loop reads CSARVAAGAYNEQFF. For the CDR3, the DNA is TGCAGTGCTAGAGTTGCAGCGGGGGCCTACAATGAGCAGTTCTTC.

This clonotype has a count of ten or more. This chain links TRBV5-5 with TRBJ1-5, with D tentatively TRBD1 (6 bases). This CDR3 spans 17 amino acids. Germline V lookup: CDR1 SGHKS, CDR2 YYEKEE (reference sequence). The V gene lost 3 bases and the J gene lost 0 bases, with 16 bases spanning the gap. The CDR3 sequence: CASSSPTGNPSNQPQHF. The CDR3 DNA sequence: TGTGCCAGCAGCTCGCCCACAGGGAACCCTAGCAATCAGCCCCAGCATTTT.

This clonotype was counted at least ten times. The chain carries TRBV10-3 and TRBJ1-4; 7 nucleotides align to TRBD1. V gave up 2 bases and J gave up 6 bases; unmatched junction bases: 6. Germline V lookup: CDR1 ENHRY, CDR2 SYGVKD. CDR3 length: 15 amino acids. CDR3 sequence reads: CAISELQGNDEKLFF. The CDR3 coding sequence is TGTGCCATCAGTGAGCTACAGGGGAATGATGAAAAACTGTTTTTT.

This clonotype has ten or more counts. The rearrangement uses TRBV7-6 and TRBJ1-3; TRBD1 aligns across 9 bases. J was trimmed by 3 bases and V by 5 bases; bases with no gene match: 5. From germline, CDR1 is SGHVS and CDR2 FNYEAQ. The length of the CDR3 is 15 residues. CDR3 coding DNA: TGTGCCAGCAGCCAGAACAGGGGGCATGGAAACACCATATATTTT. Protein product: CASSQNRGHGNTIYF.

Ten or more counts support this clonotype. The chain is built from TRBV5-1 and TRBJ2-3; D gene ambiguous. This CDR3 has 14 amino acids. Trimming pared 0 bases from V and 6 bases from J, leaving 11 bases between. In germline, CDR1 is SGHRS, CDR2 YFSETQ. As DNA, the CDR3 is TGCGCCAGCAGCTTGGACCCGGTCGCGGATACGCAGTATTTT. This encodes CASSLDPVADTQYF.

This clonotype was found many times. The chain couples TRBV27 to TRBJ1-2; D not certain. The germline gives CDR1 MNHEY, CDR2 SMNVEV (reference sequence). CDR3 length: 12 amino acids. V lost 5 bases and J 2 bases, leaving 6 bases between the germline ends. The CDR3 is CASSRVNYGYTF. The CDR3 nucleotides are TGTGCCAGCAGTCGGGTGAACTATGGCTACACCTTC.

Ten or more counts support this clonotype. The gene calls are TRBV7-9 and TRBJ1-6, with D uncertain. Germline assignment: CDR1 SEHNR and CDR2 FQNEAQ (reference sequence). V dropped 5 bases and J dropped 5 bases, with 13 bases sitting between them. This CDR3 contains 15 residues. DNA of the CDR3: TGTGCCAGCAGCGCCGACGGATCAAATAATTCACCCCTCCACTTT. As protein: CASSADGSNNSPLHF.

This clonotype was observed many times. The genes are TRBV28 and TRBJ2-7; D remains unclear. Germline V gene lookup returns CDR1 MDHEN and CDR2 SYDVKM. V was shortened by 2 bases and J by 7 bases, with 12 bases between the two germline ends. The CDR3 is 13 residues long. The DNA of the CDR3 is TGTGCCAGCAGTTTAAACTACGTCTTGGAGCAGTACTTC. Its protein product is CASSLNYVLEQYF.

This clonotype was counted many times. The junction departs from the called germline gene at one end, perhaps through a read error. The V call is TRBV7-2, the J call TRBJ2-5, with D unclear. The CDR3 loop spans 11 amino acids. Germline values: CDR1 SGHTA, CDR2 FQGNSA. This chain's CDR3 is CASSYQETQYF. In DNA, the CDR3 is TGTGCCAGCAGCTACCAGGAGACCCAGTACTTC.

This clonotype was seen ten or more times. The rearrangement joins TRBV12-3 or TRBV12-4 to TRBJ1-2, with 7 positions matching TRBD1. This CDR3 has 13 amino acids. V shed 6 bases and J 3 bases; nucleotides not matched to a gene: 4. Here the CDR3 DNA reads TGTGCCAGCAGACCAGGGACAGACTATGGCTACACCTTC. This encodes CASRPGTDYGYTF.

This clonotype was counted ten times or more. The chain employs TRBV10-3 and TRBJ2-5; no clear D gene. Trimming left V 4 bases short and J 5 bases short, with 14 bases between. CDR1 is ENHRY, CDR2 SYGVKD, per germline. This CDR3 has 14 residues. The CDR3, as DNA: TGTGCCATCAGTGCCTCGTTGATGGGGGAGACCCAGTACTTC. Translating gives CAISASLMGETQYF.